Below are 19 T cell receptor beta chains sequenced from a single sample in a study of control samples from healthy donors and cancer patients. Profiled with immunoSEQ multiplex PCR; TCRdb holds only in-frame clones, not every one. The repertoire includes 160,000 or so clones, under 96% of them detected once, and under 1.2% sits in the top ten. Material for sequencing was blood. Source of these receptors: a woman aged 25 to 39 in good health.

This rearrangement joins TRBV19 to TRBJ2-6, with unresolved D. The CDR3 extends over 15 amino acids. Trimming took 3 bases from V and 0 from J, leaving 6 bases between them. Germline-derived CDR1 and CDR2 are LNHDA and SQIVND (reference sequence). This CDR3 reads CASSIVSSGANVLTF. In DNA form, the CDR3 reads TGTGCCAGTAGTATCGTCAGCTCTGGGGCCAACGTCCTGACTTTC.

This rearrangement joins TRBV7-9 to TRBJ2-1; D remains ambiguous. Trimming took off 3 bases at V and 9 bases at J, with 9 bases between the two ends. Germline CDR1 and CDR2: SEHNR and FQNEAQ (reference sequence). The CDR3 sequence is 12 residues long. The CDR3 bases are TGTGCCAGCAGCTTCGGCTACGTTGAGCAGTTCTTC. As protein: CASSFGYVEQFF.

The chain has TRBV21-1 and TRBJ2-5; the table's D call of TRBD2 was not tested on the DNA. TRBV21-1 is a pseudogene segment. The CDR3 extends over 14 amino acids. CDR3 coding DNA: TGTGCCAGCAGCTGTACGGGATTTCAAGAGACCCAGTACTTC. Protein product: CASSCTGFQETQYF.

The rearrangement uses TRBV28 and TRBJ2-2; D ambiguous. The CDR3 runs 14 residues. Germline V gene data show CDR1 as MDHEN and CDR2 as SYDVKM. Trimming cost V 8 bases and J 0 bases, with 10 bases left between them. The CDR3 sequence: CASRISANTGELFF. As DNA, the CDR3 is TGTGCCAGCCGTATCAGCGCGAACACCGGGGAGCTGTTTTTT.

The CDR3 region has the DNA TGTGCCAGCAGTGGCCGTGACAAGGTTACTGAAGCTTTCTTT. It encodes CASSGRDKVTEAFF. The chain links TRBV25-1 to TRBJ1-1; D remains ambiguous. The CDR3 contains 14 residues. Trimming pared 4 bases from V and 5 bases from J, leaving 14 bases between. Per germline, CDR1 MGHDK and CDR2 SYGVNS.

On this clone: This same CDR3 is encoded by further DNA sequences in the sample. The gene calls are TRBV9 and TRBJ1-1; 10 bases line up with TRBD1. There are 15 residues in the CDR3. Germline loops: CDR1 SGDLS, CDR2 YYNGEE. J gave up 5 bases and V 3 bases, and 7 bases lay outside the gene matches. The CDR3 DNA is TGTGCCAGCAGCGGAGGAGACAGGGGGCTGACTGAAGCTTTCTTT. Translation: CASSGGDRGLTEAFF.

The chain links TRBV19 to TRBJ2-1; 9 bases are a match to TRBD2. The ends lost 3 bases at V and 7 bases at J; junction bases unmatched: 16. From germline, CDR1 is LNHDA and CDR2 SQIVND (reference sequence). The CDR3 runs to 18 residues. CDR3 coding DNA: TGTGCCAGTAGTATTAGAAGCGGGGGGTCCCAGACGAGGAATGAGCAGTTCTTC. It codes for CASSIRSGGSQTRNEQFF.

This clone came up once. The chain recombines TRBV9 with TRBJ2-2, with 9 nucleotides matching TRBD1. The germline V gene encodes CDR1 SGDLS and CDR2 YYNGEE. The V gene end was trimmed by 3 bases and the J gene end by 4 bases; junction bases not matched to a gene: 16. The CDR3 consists of 19 residues. CDR3 sequence: CASSASGTGSKGSTGELFF. CDR3 DNA sequence: TGTGCCAGCAGCGCATCCGGGACAGGGTCGAAAGGGAGCACCGGGGAGCTGTTTTTT. Combining the CDR3 with reference TRBV9 and TRBJ2-2 gives the whole variable domain DSGVTQTPKHLITATGQRVTLRCSPRSGDLSVYWYQQSLDQGLQFLIQYYNGEERAKGNILERFSAQQFPDLHSELNLSSLELGDSALYFCASSASGTGSKGSTGELFFGEGSRLTVL.

This chain links TRBV15 with TRBJ1-4; 7 bases line up with TRBD1. This CDR3 contains 14 residues. Germline lookup yields CDR1 LNHNV and CDR2 YYDKDF (reference sequence). Trimming cost V 4 bases and J 8 bases; bases outside gene matches: 7. CDR3 in amino acids: CATSTQQGTEKLFF. DNA of the CDR3: TGTGCCACCAGCACCCAACAGGGGACAGAAAAACTGTTTTTT.

This chain connects TRBV11-1 to TRBJ2-7, with D tentatively TRBD2 (5 bases). Germline V CDR1 and CDR2: SGHAT, FQDESV (reference sequence). V gave up 2 bases and J gave up 2 bases, with 10 bases separating them. The CDR3 extends over 14 amino acids. CDR3 sequence reads: CASSLSPGTYEQYF. The CDR3 coding sequence is TGTGCCAGCAGCTTATCTCCCGGGACCTACGAGCAGTACTTC. Looking up the rest from reference TRBV11-1 and TRBJ2-7 gives the full variable domain: EAEVAQSPRYKITEKSQAVAFWCDPISGHATLYWYRQILGQGPELLVQFQDESVVDDSQLPKDRFSAERLKGVDSTLKIQPAELGDSAMYLCASSLSPGTYEQYFGPGTRLTVT.

The V and J genes are TRBV4-1 and TRBJ2-1; weak D call: TRBD2 (5 bases). CDR3 length: 15 amino acids. Germline assignment: CDR1 MGHRA and CDR2 YSYEKL. The V gene lost 2 bases and the J gene lost 8 bases, with 16 bases spanning the gap. CDR3 in DNA: TGCGCCAGCAGCCAAATGGTGACTACGGACGATGAGCAGTTCTTC. Its translation is CASSQMVTTDDEQFF.

The chain joins TRBV12-3 or TRBV12-4 to TRBJ1-2; perhaps TRBD1 as D (6 bases). Trimming pared 3 bases from V and 5 bases from J, leaving 10 bases between. This CDR3 has 13 amino acids. CDR3 nucleotides: TGTGCCAGCAGTTTTCAGGGGTTGTATGGCTACACCTTC. Translating gives CASSFQGLYGYTF.

Worth noting for this clone: Other DNA sequences in the same sample also yield this CDR3. This chain links TRBV9 with TRBJ2-7; 10 bases match TRBD1. This CDR3 is 19 amino acids long. The germline V gene encodes CDR1 SGDLS and CDR2 YYNGEE. With V trimmed by 4 bases and J by 7 bases, 23 bases remained unmatched. The CDR3 loop reads CASSPGMGGPGQGFWEQYF. The CDR3 nucleotides are TGTGCCAGCAGCCCCGGAATGGGGGGACCGGGACAGGGGTTTTGGGAGCAGTACTTC.

The rearrangement joins TRBV9 to TRBJ2-7, with 9 positions matching TRBD2. Per the germline V gene, CDR1 is SGDLS and CDR2 is YYNGEE. The CDR3 spans 18 residues. After removal of 0 bases from V and 3 bases from J, the junction contained 13 bases not matched to a gene. The CDR3 region has the DNA TGTGCCAGCAGCGTAGTTGCGGGAGGGCCCTTGGCTTTCTACGAGCAGTACTTC. Translated, it gives CASSVVAGGPLAFYEQYF.

The V call is TRBV3-1 (or the pseudogene TRBV3-2), the J call TRBJ1-1, with D possibly being TRBD1 (5 bases). CDR1 is LGHDT, CDR2 YNNKEL, per germline (reference sequence). CDR3 length: 14 residues. With 6 bases removed from V and 3 bases from J, the gap between germline ends came to 14 bases. The CDR3 is CASSLWGDDTEAFF. Here the CDR3 DNA reads TGTGCCAGCAGTCTGTGGGGGGACGACACTGAAGCTTTCTTT.

The chain combines TRBV9 with TRBJ2-1; the D is unclear. The CDR3 totals 14 residues. Trimming pared 4 bases from V and 7 bases from J, leaving 15 bases between. Germline V CDR1 and CDR2: SGDLS, YYNGEE. The CDR3 reads CASSSHRAENEQFF. DNA of the CDR3: TGTGCCAGCAGCTCCCATAGGGCGGAGAATGAGCAGTTCTTC. The entire variable domain, with the rest obtained from reference TRBV9 and TRBJ2-1, is as follows: DSGVTQTPKHLITATGQRVTLRCSPRSGDLSVYWYQQSLDQGLQFLIQYYNGEERAKGNILERFSAQQFPDLHSELNLSSLELGDSALYFCASSSHRAENEQFFGPGTRLTVL.

The chain links TRBV6-5 to TRBJ1-2; D is undetermined. CDR1 is MNHEY and CDR2 is SVGAGI in the germline V gene. The CDR3 consists of 13 residues. V was trimmed by 6 bases and J by 5 bases, leaving 13 bases between them. CDR3 sequence: CASRKVSGYGYTF. CDR3 DNA sequence: TGTGCCAGCAGAAAGGTTTCGGGGTATGGCTACACCTTC.

V gene TRBV24-1 combines with J gene TRBJ1-1; D gene uncertain. Per germline, CDR1 KGHDR and CDR2 SFDVKD. The V and J ends lost 0 bases and 3 bases respectively, with 4 bases between them. This CDR3 spans 13 amino acids. Written as DNA, the CDR3 is TGTGCCACCAGTGATTTGGGGTACACTGAAGCTTTCTTT. As protein: CATSDLGYTEAFF.

The chain recombines TRBV28 with TRBJ2-1, with TRBD1 as a possible D gene (6 bases). Germline CDR1 and CDR2: MDHEN and SYDVKM. The length of the CDR3 is 15 residues. Between the trimmed V and J ends, which lost 5 bases and 4 bases, there was a span of 15 bases. The chain's CDR3 is CASSRSGQRYNEQFF. In DNA form, the CDR3 reads TGTGCCAGCAGTCGTTCCGGACAGCGATACAATGAGCAGTTCTTC.